The rows below give T cell receptor beta chains drawn from one sample of a study of blood T cell repertoires in COVID-19. Some clones are missing from TCRdb's copy, which holds only in-frame ones; the method was immunoSEQ multiplex PCR. The data contain about 74,000 clones, 75% of them singletons. Material: peripheral blood. All receptors derive from a man in his 70s with acute or convalescent COVID-19. CDR3s include the opening cysteine and the closing phenylalanine or tryptophan. The order of the fields is D gene, clone size, J gene, V gene, CDR3 DNA, CDR3 protein. A D gene is named only where the DNA matches it firmly. Size values are once, few and many counts, or a class for expanded clones, and some rows have none.

. | few | TRBJ2-3 | TRBV7-3 | TGTGCCAGCAGCTTAAGCGGGCTGAGGTTAGATACGCAGTATTTT | CASSLSGLRLDTQYF
. | . | TRBJ2-1 | TRBV3-1/TRBV3-2 | TGTGCCAGCAGCCCACCCCCGGGAGTTTATTACAATGAGCAGTTCTTC | CASSPPPGVYYNEQFF
. | . | TRBJ1-4 | TRBV11-2 | TGTGCCAGCAGCTTAGGGATCGGGACTCAGGGCGAAAAACTGTTTTTT | CASSLGIGTQGEKLFF
. | . | TRBJ1-1 | TRBV3-1/TRBV3-2 | TGTGCCAGCAGCCACATGGTGGGGGGAGTCCTACCTGAAGCTTTCTTT | CASSHMVGGVLPEAFF
. | . | TRBJ1-5 | TRBV28 | TGTGCCAGCAGTTCTCGGGGGGTCGGCAATCAGCCCCAGCATTTT | CASSSRGVGNQPQHF
. | . | TRBJ1-1 | TRBV12-3/TRBV12-4 | TGTGCCAGCAGTTTACAGGGGAGCACTGAAGCTTTCTTT | CASSLQGSTEAFF
TRBD2 | few | TRBJ2-5 | TRBV28 | TGTGCCAGCAGTCTTAGCGGGAGAGTTGAGACCCAGTACTTC | CASSLSGRVETQYF
. | . | TRBJ1-2 | TRBV2 | TGTGCCAGCAGACCCGACCTAGAGCCCGGGAGAAGGGGCTACACCTTC | CASRPDLEPGRRGYTF
. | few | TRBJ2-7 | TRBV5-4 | TGTGCCAGCAGCTCCCGTGGAGTGAGCTCTTACGAGCAGTACTTC | CASSSRGVSSYEQYF
. | . | TRBJ2-3 | TRBV24-1 | TGTGCCACCAGCCACCGGGGGTCTAGCACAGATACGCAGTATTTT | CATSHRGSSTDTQYF
. | . | TRBJ2-2 | TRBV6-5 | TGTGCCAGCAGGAGGGACACCGGGGAGCTGTTTTTT | CASRRDTGELFF
TRBD2 | . | TRBJ2-3 | TRBV10-3 | TGTGCCACTCGGACTAGCGGGAGCGGGGATACGCAGTATTTT | CATRTSGSGDTQYF
. | few | TRBJ1-3 | TRBV29-1 | TGCAGCGTTGAGAACTCCCGCTCTGGAAACACCATATATTTT | CSVENSRSGNTIYF
. | . | TRBJ1-1 | TRBV11-3 | TGTGCCAGCAGTCAAGGGGAGGCAATGAACACTGAAGCTTTCTTT | CASSQGEAMNTEAFF
TRBD2 | . | TRBJ2-1 | TRBV7-9 | TGTGCCAGCAGAACTAGCGGATATTCCTACAATGAGCAGTTCTTC | CASRTSGYSYNEQFF
TRBD2 | . | TRBJ2-1 | TRBV9 | TGTGCCAGCAGCCGGGGGAGGGCTTTCAATGAGCAGTTCTTC | CASSRGRAFNEQFF
. | once | TRBJ2-7 | TRBV28 | TGTGCCAGCAGCATGGGCCCTCAGTACTTC | CASSMGPQYF
TRBD1 | . | TRBJ2-4 | TRBV6-2/TRBV6-3 | TGTGCCAGCAGTCCCCGGGACAGCAAAAACATTCAGTACTTC | CASSPRDSKNIQYF
. | . | TRBJ2-4 | TRBV5-6 | TGTGCCAGCAGCTTGGGTGGAGGGTCCAAAAACATTCAGTACTTC | CASSLGGGSKNIQYF
. | . | TRBJ1-5 | TRBV28 | TGTGCCAGCAGGTCGTCCGCGGCCCCCAGGGACAATCAGCCCCAGCATTTT | CASRSSAAPRDNQPQHF
. | . | TRBJ2-1 | TRBV7-3 | TGTGCCAGCAGTTTAACTTCGGTGATATACAATGAGCAGTTCTTC | CASSLTSVIYNEQFF
TRBD1 | . | TRBJ1-6 | TRBV27 | TGTGCCAGCAGACCCGGGACAGGGTTGGAGTCACCCCTCCACTTT | CASRPGTGLESPLHF
. | few | TRBJ1-2 | TRBV18 | TGTGCCAGCTCACCAACACGTACAGGGAGCAACGGCTACACCTTC | CASSPTRTGSNGYTF
. | . | TRBJ1-2 | TRBV7-9 | TGTGCCAGCAGCTTAGGGGAGGGACGGAATGGCTACACCTTC | CASSLGEGRNGYTF
TRBD2 | once | TRBJ2-7 | TRBV18 | TGTGCCAGCTCACGGGGGACTAGCGGGACCTACGAGCAGTACTTC | CASSRGTSGTYEQYF
TRBD1 | . | TRBJ2-7 | TRBV14 | TGTGCCAGCAGCCAACCCGGGACAGGGATCTACGAGCAGTACTTC | CASSQPGTGIYEQYF
TRBD1 | . | TRBJ1-2 | TRBV5-1 | TGCGCCAGCAGCCAGGGGGGAACTAACTATGGCTACACCTTC | CASSQGGTNYGYTF
. | once | TRBJ2-4 | TRBV7-9 | TGTGCCAGCTCCGGCCGAGACGTCGAGGCCCTAGCCAAAAACATTCAGTACTTC | CASSGRDVEALAKNIQYF
TRBD1 | . | TRBJ2-5 | TRBV28 | TGTGCCAGCAGACGCACCGGGACAGGGGGGGAAGAGACCCAGTACTTC | CASRRTGTGGEETQYF
TRBD1 | . | TRBJ1-3 | TRBV28 | TGTGCCAGCAGCGGACAGGGCTCTGGAAACACCATATATTTT | CASSGQGSGNTIYF
. | . | TRBJ2-5 | TRBV7-2 | TGTGCCAGCAGCTTACCCCGACTAGGGGAGACCCAGTACTTC | CASSLPRLGETQYF
. | . | TRBJ1-6 | TRBV19 | TGTGCCAGTAGTGTACTACCGGGGAATTCACCCCTCCACTTT | CASSVLPGNSPLHF
TRBD1 | . | TRBJ1-5 | TRBV18 | TGTGCCAGCTCACCACCGTTACAGGGGGCGGGCAATCAGCCCCAGCATTTT | CASSPPLQGAGNQPQHF
TRBD2 | once | TRBJ2-2 | TRBV19 | TGTGCCAGTAGTTCCTTTGCGGGAGGGAGCACCGGGGAGCTGTTTTTT | CASSSFAGGSTGELFF
TRBD1 | . | TRBJ2-7 | TRBV19 | TGTGCCAGTAGTATAGTGGGGACAGGGGCCATCCACGAGCAGTACTTC | CASSIVGTGAIHEQYF
TRBD1 | . | TRBJ2-7 | TRBV28 | TGTGCCAGCAGAAGGGGACAGTCCTACGAGCAGTACTTC | CASRRGQSYEQYF
. | once | TRBJ2-2 | TRBV4-2 | TGTGCCAGCAGCCACCCTGGGACATCCAACACCGGGGAGCTGTTTTTT | CASSHPGTSNTGELFF
. | once | TRBJ2-7 | TRBV7-9 | TGTGCCAGCTTAGAGGGAACCTCCTACGAGCAGTACTTC | CASLEGTSYEQYF
. | . | TRBJ2-7 | TRBV5-1 | TGCGCCAGCAGCTTGGAACAGCTCTACGAGCAGTACTTC | CASSLEQLYEQYF
. | . | TRBJ1-3 | TRBV7-6 | TGTGCCAGCAGCCCCAGGGTTCGCTCTGGAAACACCATATATTTT | CASSPRVRSGNTIYF
. | . | TRBJ1-2 | TRBV2 | TGTGCCAGCACTCTAGACTTTCTCCTCGGAGGCTACACCTTC | CASTLDFLLGGYTF
. | . | TRBJ2-7 | TRBV19 | TGTGCCAGTAGTAAGCAGGCCGGCTCCTACGAGCAGTACTTC | CASSKQAGSYEQYF
. | few | TRBJ2-1 | TRBV9 | TGTGCCAGCAGCGCCAGCGGTAGCTCCTACAATGAGCAGTTCTTC | CASSASGSSYNEQFF
TRBD1 | . | TRBJ1-1 | TRBV2 | TGTGCCAGCAGGTCAGTTCCAGGGGGAACTGAAGCTTTCTTT | CASRSVPGGTEAFF
. | once | TRBJ1-6 | TRBV6-5 | TGTGCCAGCAGTCACAGCCATAATTCACCCCTCCACTTT | CASSHSHNSPLHF
. | few | TRBJ1-3 | TRBV5-1 | TGCGCCAGCAGCTTGCGTCAGGGTGGATCCGGAAACACCATATATTTT | CASSLRQGGSGNTIYF
. | few | TRBJ1-1 | TRBV5-4 | TGTGCCAGCAGCTTGGTGCAGGGAATGAACACTGAAGCTTTCTTT | CASSLVQGMNTEAFF
. | once | TRBJ2-5 | TRBV6-1 | TGTGCCAGCAGTGAAGCGCTAGGCAGTCAAGAGACCCAGTACTTC | CASSEALGSQETQYF
TRBD2 | . | TRBJ2-2 | TRBV7-2 | TGTGCCAGCAGAATACCTGGGAGGGGCGGGGAGCTGTTTTTT | CASRIPGRGGELFF
. | . | TRBJ1-3 | TRBV29-1 | TGCAGCGTTGTCAGCTCTGGAAACACCATATATTTT | CSVVSSGNTIYF
. | . | TRBJ1-1 | TRBV19 | TGTGCCAGTAGTTCCCAGGGGTCGCGAACTGAAGCTTTCTTT | CASSSQGSRTEAFF
. | . | TRBJ2-5 | TRBV9 | TGTGCCAGCAGCCCAGGACAGATCCAAGAGACCCAGTACTTC | CASSPGQIQETQYF